The 18 T cell receptor beta chains below all came from one sample that was sequenced in a study of lymphopenia after photon versus proton radiotherapy (dated by TCRdb to the late 2010s). The protocol used for the library was the immunoSEQ multiplex PCR assay. TCRdb took this table from immuneACCESS and kept in-frame rearrangements with V and J called. Such tables lack part of the clones; where checked against another copy, unresolved V genes explain under half of the gap, and the rest is unexplained. The sample includes more than 45,000 clones, with around 84% observed a single time. The leading ten clones occupy 2.1% of the sample. The source material was peripheral blood, sampled from a patient treated with proton-based radiotherapy. The receptors stem from a man between 60 and 75 years old with pancreatic cancer.

V is TRBV5-1 and J is TRBJ2-7; D unresolved. V was cut by 0 bases and J by 5 bases, with 9 bases left in between. Germline loops: CDR1 SGHRS, CDR2 YFSETQ. The CDR3 contains 13 residues. The CDR3, as DNA: TGCGCCAGCAGCTTGGAGGGATTGCACGAGCAGTACTTC. It is translated as CASSLEGLHEQYF.

J is TRBJ2-7 and V is TRBV18; 8 positions match TRBD1. Germline trimming cut 3 bases from V and 2 bases from J; bases unmatched to any gene: 6. Germline CDR1 reads KGHSH; CDR2 reads LQKENI. This CDR3 contains 15 residues. The CDR3 here is CASSPRTGPPYEQYF. CDR3 sequence (DNA): TGTGCCAGCTCACCGCGGACAGGGCCCCCCTACGAGCAGTACTTC.

The chain joins TRBV7-9 to TRBJ2-5, with D perhaps matching TRBD2 (5 bases). There are 12 residues in the CDR3. V was pared by 4 bases and J by 10 bases, with 13 bases between. Germline V gene sequence: CDR1 SEHNR, CDR2 FQNEAQ (reference sequence). The CDR3 DNA reads TGTGCCAGCAGCTACTCCCACGGGGACCAGTACTTC. It translates to CASSYSHGDQYF.

The chain has TRBV7-8 and TRBJ2-7; perhaps TRBD2 as D (5 bases). The germline V gene has CDR1 SGHVS and CDR2 FQNEAQ. The germline V and J ends were trimmed by 7 bases and 4 bases, with 14 bases remaining between them. The CDR3 runs 13 residues. Here the CDR3 reads CASNPGRSYEQYF. CDR3 coding DNA: TGTGCCAGCAACCCGGGGAGATCTTACGAGCAGTACTTC. The whole variable domain, remainder taken from reference TRBV7-8 and TRBJ2-7, is GAGVSQSPRYKVAKRGQDVALRCDPISGHVSLFWYQQALGQGPEFLTYFQNEAQLDKSGLPSDRFFAERPEGSVSTLKIQRTQQEDSAVYLCASNPGRSYEQYFGPGTRLTVT.

V gene TRBV18 combines with J gene TRBJ2-5, with a weak D call TRBD1 (6 bases). Trimming left V 3 bases short and J 2 bases short, with 13 bases between. The CDR3 is made up of 15 amino acids. Germline-derived CDR1 and CDR2 are KGHSH and LQKENI. The CDR3 reads CASSPDQGLQETQYF. CDR3 coding DNA: TGTGCCAGCTCACCCGATCAGGGGCTACAAGAGACCCAGTACTTC.

The chain links TRBV11-3 to TRBJ2-3; no clear D gene. V was pared by 4 bases and J by 0 bases, with 11 bases between. CDR1 and CDR2 (germline): SGHNT, YENEEA. This CDR3 comprises 15 residues. CDR3 amino acids: CASSYTTLSTDTQYF. CDR3 in DNA: TGTGCCAGCAGCTACACTACGCTTAGCACAGATACGCAGTATTTT.

This chain connects TRBV27 to TRBJ2-3; 9 bases map to TRBD1. Germline CDR1 reads MNHEY; CDR2 reads SMNVEV (reference sequence). V was pared by 6 bases and J by 0 bases, with 7 bases of the junction left unmatched. The CDR3 runs to 16 residues. This CDR3 reads CASSPNRGRSTDTQYF. In DNA form, the CDR3 reads TGTGCCAGCAGCCCGAACAGGGGGCGAAGCACAGATACGCAGTATTTT.

The chain has TRBV28 and TRBJ1-1; D gene uncertain. Germline values: CDR1 MDHEN, CDR2 SYDVKM. The CDR3 spans 12 residues. Deletions cut 8 bases from V and 9 bases from J, with 16 bases between. Written as DNA, the CDR3 is TGTGCCAGCGCCCCCATTGGGCTCAAAGCTTTCTTT. Translated: CASAPIGLKAFF.

CDR3 region: CSAPRTFHQYF. The CDR3 region has the DNA TGCAGTGCTCCGAGGACTTTTCACCAGTATTTT. The chain combines TRBV20-1 with TRBJ2-3; a possible D gene is TRBD2 (5 bases). This CDR3 is built from 11 residues. Trimming took off 5 bases at V and 12 bases at J, with 15 bases between the two ends. Germline values: CDR1 DFQATT, CDR2 SNEGSKA (reference sequence).

The gene calls are TRBV7-3 and TRBJ2-3, with D possibly called TRBD1 or TRBD2 (6 bases each). CDR1 SGHTA and CDR2 FQGTGA come from the germline V gene. Between the trimmed V and J ends, which lost 5 bases and 5 bases, there was a span of 17 bases. This CDR3 has 15 residues. CDR3 nucleotides: TGTGCCAGCAGCCCGGGGGCAAGCATGGGAGATACGCAGTATTTT. It is translated as CASSPGASMGDTQYF.

This rearrangement joins TRBV19 to TRBJ2-5, with 7 positions matching TRBD2. The germline gives CDR1 LNHDA, CDR2 SQIVND (reference sequence). The CDR3 consists of 13 residues. The J segment lost 5 bases and the V segment lost 3 bases, leaving 3 bases of the junction unmatched. The CDR3 loop reads CASSMGLRETQYF. The CDR3 nucleotides are TGTGCCAGTAGTATGGGACTAAGGGAGACCCAGTACTTC.

The gene calls are TRBV19 and TRBJ1-5, with no clear D. The CDR3 is made up of 16 amino acids. The ends were cut back, 7 bases at V and 4 bases at J, with 20 bases in the middle. The germline V gene has CDR1 LNHDA and CDR2 SQIVND (reference sequence). The CDR3 DNA follows: TGTGCCAGTACCGACCCCTTAGGCCAGGCAAATCAGCCCCAGCATTTT. Translating gives CASTDPLGQANQPQHF.

This sequence joins TRBV6-6 and TRBJ2-5, with D unclear. The CDR3 loop spans 13 amino acids. Per the germline V gene, CDR1 is MNHNY and CDR2 is SVGAGI (reference sequence). Trimming removed 4 bases from V and 4 bases from J, with 10 bases in between. CDR3 DNA sequence: TGTGCCAGCAGTTTAAGGAGAGGAGAGACCCAGTACTTC. Amino acids: CASSLRRGETQYF.

The rearrangement uses TRBV27 and TRBJ2-2; 7 bases are a match to TRBD1. CDR1 is MNHEY, CDR2 SMNVEV, per germline (reference sequence). This CDR3 is 20 amino acids long. Losses at the gene ends were 5 bases for V and 4 bases for J; bases not matched to a gene: 22. The CDR3 region is CASSTKMTGYRPFSTGELFF. Here the CDR3 DNA reads TGTGCCAGCAGTACCAAAATGACAGGGTACCGGCCGTTTAGCACCGGGGAGCTGTTTTTT.

This rearrangement joins TRBV11-3 to TRBJ2-1; 7 nucleotides match TRBD2. Trimming removed 1 base from V and 4 bases from J; junction bases left unmatched: 4. Germline V CDR1 and CDR2: SGHNT, YENEEA. The CDR3 loop spans 15 amino acids. The CDR3 here is CASSLGNSGYNEQFF. The CDR3 coding sequence is TGTGCCAGCAGCTTAGGAAATAGCGGGTACAATGAGCAGTTCTTC.

The V call is TRBV6-5, the J call TRBJ2-1; the match to TRBD2 covers 9 bases. CDR3 length: 14 residues. J gave up 2 bases and V 8 bases, and 4 bases lay outside the gene matches. Germline lookup yields CDR1 MNHEY and CDR2 SVGAGI. The CDR3 DNA sequence: TGTGCCAGCGGTAGCGGGAGTACCTACAATGAGCAGTTCTTC. It codes for CASGSGSTYNEQFF.

The genes are TRBV5-1 and TRBJ1-1, with D perhaps matching TRBD1 (5 bases). The CDR3 runs 14 residues. Trimming removed 5 bases at V and 1 base at J, with 12 bases between. Germline values: CDR1 SGHRS, CDR2 YFSETQ. CDR3 coding DNA: TGCGCCAGCAGGCGGGGCGGAGAGAACACTGAAGCTTTCTTT. It encodes CASRRGGENTEAFF.

The chain is built from TRBV7-8 and TRBJ2-5; possible D gene TRBD2, 6 bases. CDR1 and CDR2 from the germline V gene are SGHVS and FQNEAQ. This CDR3 has 16 amino acids. V lost 1 base and J lost 5, with 17 bases in between. The CDR3 protein is CASSLGRRGYEETQYF. The CDR3 DNA reads as TGTGCCAGCAGCTTAGGGAGGAGGGGTTATGAGGAGACCCAGTACTTC.